One sample yielded the 31 T cell receptor beta chains listed below, sequenced in a study of blood T cell repertoires in COVID-19. Sequencing used immunoSEQ multiplex PCR; TCRdb keeps in-frame clones, though not all of them. The profile shows a few hundred thousand clones, around 90% of them singletons. The source material was PBMCs or T cells enriched from blood (not recorded which). Receptors were obtained from a man younger than 35 with acute COVID-19.

The chain employs TRBV24-1 and TRBJ1-2; TRBD1 matches at 9 bases. CDR1 is KGHDR and CDR2 is SFDVKD in the germline V gene. The CDR3 has 15 residues. Trimming took 4 bases from V and 7 from J; bases not matched to a gene: 9. CDR3 coding DNA: TGTGCCACCAGTGAAGCCGGGACAGGGACCGGTGGCTACACCTTC. Translating it yields CATSEAGTGTGGYTF.

This clone has just one count. The chain couples TRBV7-9 to TRBJ2-1, with 7 bases lining up with TRBD2. This CDR3 contains 13 residues. V dropped 5 bases and J dropped 4; count of bases not matched to a gene: 2. Germline-derived CDR1 and CDR2 are SEHNR and FQNEAQ (reference sequence). The CDR3 reads CASSGGVYNEQFF. The CDR3 coding sequence is TGTGCCAGCAGCGGGGGGGTGTACAATGAGCAGTTCTTC.

V and J are TRBV6-2 or TRBV6-3 and TRBJ1-1, with 9 bases lining up with TRBD1. J gave up 2 bases and V 5 bases, and 3 bases lay outside the gene matches. This CDR3 has 14 amino acids. Germline lookup yields CDR1 MNHEY and CDR2 SVGEGT. The CDR3 loop reads CASSRTGENTEAFF. In DNA form, the CDR3 reads TGTGCCAGCAGTAGGACAGGGGAAAACACTGAAGCTTTCTTT.

The chain combines TRBV5-8 with TRBJ1-5; 7 bases line up with TRBD1. Germline V gene sequence: CDR1 SGHTS, CDR2 YDEGEE. V gave up 0 bases and J gave up 6 bases; unmatched junction bases: 6. The CDR3 contains 15 residues. The CDR3 DNA reads TGTGCCAGCAGCTTGGCCGACAGGGAGGCTCAGCCCCAGCATTTT. Protein sequence: CASSLADREAQPQHF.

The chain is built from TRBV5-5 and TRBJ1-1; possible D gene TRBD1, 5 bases. This CDR3 has 14 residues. The germline CDR1 and CDR2 sequences are SGHKS and YYEKEE (reference sequence). V lost 1 base to trimming and J lost 3 bases, with 10 bases between them. The CDR3 nucleotides read TGTGCCAGCAGCTTGTCGGGCAGGGACACTGAAGCTTTCTTT. It encodes CASSLSGRDTEAFF.

The chain carries TRBV28 and TRBJ1-4, with D uncertain. The CDR3 is 15 amino acids. V was cut by 5 bases and J by 1 base, with 11 bases left in between. Per germline, CDR1 MDHEN and CDR2 SYDVKM. CDR3 residues: CASSALTGTNEKLFF. CDR3 coding DNA: TGTGCCAGCAGTGCCTTGACGGGAACTAATGAAAAACTGTTTTTT. The complete variable domain, with remaining parts taken from reference TRBV28 and TRBJ1-4, reads DVKVTQSSRYLVKRTGEKVFLECVQDMDHENMFWYRQDPGLGLRLIYFSYDVKMKEKGDIPEGYSVSREKKERFSLILESASTNQTSMYLCASSALTGTNEKLFFGSGTQLSVL.

In its sample, this clone was seen a few times. This rearrangement joins TRBV14 to TRBJ1-2; TRBD1 aligns across 9 bases. Trimming cost V 4 bases and J 5 bases; bases outside gene matches: 2. Germline V gene lookup returns CDR1 SGHDN and CDR2 FVKESK. This CDR3 is 13 amino acids long. CDR3 sequence: CASSPGQGYGYTF. The CDR3 DNA is TGTGCCAGCAGCCCGGGACAGGGATATGGCTACACCTTC. Full variable domain (rest looked up from reference TRBV14 and TRBJ1-2): EAGVTQFPSHSVIEKGQTVTLRCDPISGHDNLYWYRRVMGKEIKFLLHFVKESKQDESGMPNNRFLAERTGGTYSTLKVQPAELEDSGVYFCASSPGQGYGYTFGSGTRLTVV.

The chain joins TRBV24-1 to TRBJ1-2, with D possibly being TRBD1 (5 bases). The V gene's germline CDR1 is KGHDR and CDR2 SFDVKD. The CDR3 totals 14 residues. V lost 5 bases and J 3 bases, leaving 12 bases between the germline ends. Written as DNA, the CDR3 is TGTGCCACCAGTGGGGGGGGAGGCGACTATGGCTACACCTTC. Translating gives CATSGGGGDYGYTF.

The chain joins TRBV13 to TRBJ2-3; 8 bases line up with TRBD1. This CDR3 is built from 15 residues. The V gene's germline CDR1 is PRHDT and CDR2 FYEKMQ (reference sequence). J gave up 6 bases and V 5 bases, and 10 bases lay outside the gene matches. CDR3 DNA sequence: TGTGCCAGCAGCGGCCGGGACAGGCTGGGGGATACGCAGTATTTT. It yields the protein CASSGRDRLGDTQYF. Filled out from reference TRBV13 and TRBJ2-3, the complete variable domain reads AAGVIQSPRHLIKEKRETATLKCYPIPRHDTVYWYQQGPGQDPQFLISFYEKMQSDKGSIPDRFSAQQFSDYHSELNMSSLELGDSALYFCASSGRDRLGDTQYFGPGTRLTVL.

V gene TRBV4-3 combines with J gene TRBJ2-7, with 9 bases identical to TRBD1. Germline lookup yields CDR1 LGHNA and CDR2 YSLEER. The V and J ends lost 4 bases and 3 bases, in that order; junction bases with no gene match: 7. The CDR3 runs 15 residues. CDR3 in DNA: TGCGCCAGCAGCCCGGACAGGGGCAGCATCTACGAGCAGTACTTC. Translation gives CASSPDRGSIYEQYF.

The V call is TRBV5-1, the J call TRBJ2-1; 14 nucleotides line up with TRBD2. V was pared by 3 bases and J by 3 bases, with 5 bases of the junction left unmatched. The V gene's germline CDR1 is SGHRS and CDR2 YFSETQ. The CDR3 sequence is 17 residues long. The CDR3 coding sequence is TGCGCCAGCAGCTCGGGACTAGCGGGGGTGAACTACAATGAGCAGTTCTTC. Amino acids: CASSSGLAGVNYNEQFF.

V and J are TRBV4-1 and TRBJ1-5; no firm D call. Germline lookup yields CDR1 MGHRA and CDR2 YSYEKL. This CDR3 comprises 15 residues. Trimming left V 1 base short and J 5 bases short, with 12 bases between. The CDR3 coding sequence is TGCGCCAGCAGCCAAGTTTACGGGAATCATCAGCCCCAGCATTTT. Protein product: CASSQVYGNHQPQHF.

The chain recombines TRBV7-9 with TRBJ2-1; a possible D gene is TRBD1 (7 bases). Germline V lookup: CDR1 SEHNR, CDR2 FQNEAQ (reference sequence). V was cut by 2 bases and J by 11 bases, with 16 bases left in between. CDR3 length equals 14 residues. As DNA, the CDR3 is TGTGCCAGCAGCTTACAGGGGGAGGAGAATCAGCAGTTCTTC. Translating gives CASSLQGEENQQFF.

The V and J genes are TRBV24-1 and TRBJ2-1; D not resolved. V was cut by 3 bases and J by 0 bases, with 11 bases left in between. Germline V gives CDR1 KGHDR, CDR2 SFDVKD. CDR3 size: 16 residues. CDR3 region: CATSDPGGSSYNEQFF. CDR3 sequence (DNA): TGTGCCACCAGTGATCCCGGCGGAAGCTCCTACAATGAGCAGTTCTTC.

This chain links TRBV5-4 with TRBJ2-5; TRBD2 matches 7 bases. Losses at the gene ends were 6 bases for V and 1 base for J; bases not matched to a gene: 18. This CDR3 contains 18 residues. Germline assignment: CDR1 SGHNT and CDR2 YYREEE (reference sequence). The CDR3 DNA sequence: TGTGCCAGCACCCGGGGCACCTCGGGGGGAGGGCCCCAAGAGACCCAGTACTTC. Residues: CASTRGTSGGGPQETQYF.

The chain links TRBV15 to TRBJ2-5; D perhaps matches TRBD2 (5 bases). V lost 1 base to trimming and J lost 5 bases, with 8 bases between them. CDR1 and CDR2 (germline): LNHNV, YYDKDF (reference sequence). The CDR3 loop spans 13 amino acids. The CDR3 DNA reads TGTGCCACCAGCAGAGGACTAACTGAGACCCAGTACTTC. As protein: CATSRGLTETQYF.

The V gene is TRBV3-1 (or the pseudogene TRBV3-2), the J gene TRBJ2-5; D might be TRBD1 (5 bases). Germline V gives CDR1 LGHDT, CDR2 YNNKEL (reference sequence). The V gene lost 1 base and the J gene lost 5 bases, with 17 bases spanning the gap. The CDR3 loop spans 16 amino acids. The CDR3 DNA follows: TGTGCCAGCAGCCAAGCACAAGACAGCCTAAGGGAGACCCAGTACTTC. Amino acids: CASSQAQDSLRETQYF.

The sample holds one count of this clone. This chain joins TRBV29-1 and TRBJ2-7; weak D call: TRBD1 (6 bases). Looked up from germline, CDR1 is SQVTM and CDR2 is ANQGSEA. This CDR3 region has 12 residues. The V gene lost 3 bases and the J gene lost 5 bases, with 11 bases spanning the gap. CDR3 loop: CSVEHRANEQYF. As DNA, the CDR3 is TGCAGCGTTGAGCACAGGGCCAACGAGCAGTACTTC.

The chain links TRBV12-3 or TRBV12-4 to TRBJ1-2; D uncertain. Deletions cut 10 bases from V and 5 bases from J, with 14 bases between. The CDR3 runs 12 residues. CDR3 sequence (DNA): TGTGCCATTCCCCGAGGGATTTATGGCTACACCTTC. Protein: CAIPRGIYGYTF.

The rearrangement links TRBV19 to TRBJ2-3; the D gene is possibly TRBD1 (6 bases). V lost 4 bases and J 2 bases, leaving 19 bases between the germline ends. CDR1 LNHDA and CDR2 SQIVND come from the germline V gene (reference sequence). This CDR3 spans 17 amino acids. The CDR3 nucleotides read TGTGCCAGTAGTAGATACCTGACAGGAGCTTCCACAGATACGCAGTATTTT. Its protein product is CASSRYLTGASTDTQYF. The full variable domain, rest sourced from reference TRBV19 and TRBJ2-3, is DGGITQSPKYLFRKEGQNVTLSCEQNLNHDAMYWYRQDPGQGLRLIYYSQIVNDFQKGDIAEGYSVSREKKESFPLTVTSAQKNPTAFYLCASSRYLTGASTDTQYFGPGTRLTVL.

The table lists this clone with a count of one. This rearrangement joins TRBV9 to TRBJ2-1; 7 positions match TRBD2. Germline V gene sequence: CDR1 SGDLS, CDR2 YYNGEE. V lost 0 bases to trimming and J lost 7 bases; unmatched junction nucleotides: 7. CDR3 length equals 15 residues. CDR3 sequence reads: CASSVEGRAGNEQFF. The CDR3 nucleotides read TGTGCCAGCAGCGTAGAGGGGAGGGCTGGGAATGAGCAGTTCTTC.

V gene TRBV5-6 combines with J gene TRBJ1-5, with D maybe TRBD1 (5 bases). CDR3 length: 14 amino acids. Germline V gene data show CDR1 as SGHDT and CDR2 as YYEEEE. Trimming shortened V by 4 bases and J by 6 bases, and 14 bases separated the two germline ends. This chain's CDR3 is CASSVQGSGQPQHF. The CDR3 DNA sequence: TGTGCCAGCAGCGTGCAGGGTTCCGGTCAGCCCCAGCATTTT.

Worth noting for this clone: Germline is not matched at one junction end, which may reflect a read error. The rearrangement uses TRBV6-5 and TRBJ2-7; 10 bases line up with TRBD2. Germline V CDR1 and CDR2: MNHEY, SVGAGI. The CDR3 is 16 amino acids. Here the CDR3 reads CASTYSRTSGTYEQYF. Written as DNA, the CDR3 is TGTGCCAGCACTTACTCACGGACTAGCGGAACCTACGAGCAGTACTTC.

This chain links TRBV30 with TRBJ1-1; no reliable D call. Germline assignment: CDR1 GTSNPN and CDR2 SVGIG (reference sequence). V lost 0 bases and J 7 bases, leaving 12 bases between the germline ends. CDR3 length: 13 residues. The chain's CDR3 is CAWSVPNNSEAFF. Written as DNA, the CDR3 is TGTGCCTGGAGTGTCCCTAATAATAGTGAAGCTTTCTTT. Filled out from reference TRBV30 and TRBJ1-1, the complete variable domain reads SQTIHQWPATLVQPVGSPLSLECTVEGTSNPNLYWYRQAAGRGLQLLFYSVGIGQISSEVPQNLSASRPQDRQFILSSKKLLLSDSGFYLCAWSVPNNSEAFFGQGTRLTVV.

The J gene is TRBJ2-7, the V gene TRBV6-5, with D perhaps matching TRBD2 (5 bases). CDR3 size: 15 residues. Germline CDR1 is MNHEY and CDR2 is SVGAGI. With 2 bases removed from V and 3 bases from J, the gap between germline ends came to 14 bases. The CDR3 DNA reads TGTGCCAGCAGTTACGTGAGGGATGCAAGCTACGAGCAGTACTTC. Translation: CASSYVRDASYEQYF.

This chain connects TRBV4-1 to TRBJ2-2; the match to TRBD1 covers 10 bases. The junction had 11 bases not matched to a gene; V was cut back by 10 bases and J by 3 bases. The germline V gene encodes CDR1 MGHRA and CDR2 YSYEKL. This CDR3 is 16 amino acids long. The CDR3 sequence: CATRDRGSRDTGELFF. CDR3 bases: TGCGCCACCCGGGACAGGGGATCCCGGGACACCGGGGAGCTGTTTTTT.

This chain uses TRBV7-9 with TRBJ1-1; D not certain. CDR1 and CDR2 (germline): SEHNR, FQNEAQ (reference sequence). Trimming pared 1 base from V and 11 bases from J, leaving 8 bases between. CDR3 length equals 11 residues. The chain's CDR3 is CASSLGPGAFF. Written as DNA, the CDR3 is TGTGCCAGCAGCTTAGGCCCGGGGGCTTTCTTT. The whole variable domain, filled in from reference TRBV7-9 and TRBJ1-1, reads DTGVSQNPRHKITKRGQNVTFRCDPISEHNRLYWYRQTLGQGPEFLTYFQNEAQLEKSRLLSDRFSAERPKGSFSTLEIQRTEQGDSAMYLCASSLGPGAFFGQGTRLTVV.

V is TRBV6-1 and J is TRBJ1-1, with 8 bases identical to TRBD1. Trimming cost V 2 bases and J 0 bases; bases outside gene matches: 2. The V gene's germline CDR1 is MNHNS and CDR2 SASEGT. The CDR3 runs 15 residues. CDR3 loop: CASSEPTGVNTEAFF. The CDR3 DNA follows: TGTGCCAGCAGTGAACCGACAGGGGTGAACACTGAAGCTTTCTTT.

The chain has TRBV11-2 and TRBJ2-3; D gene ambiguous. CDR1 and CDR2 (germline): SGHAT, FQNNGV. V was trimmed by 7 bases and J by 6 bases, leaving 11 bases between them. CDR3 length: 12 residues. The CDR3 coding sequence is TGTGCCAGCACCCAAATGCGGGATACGCAGTATTTT. Translated, it gives CASTQMRDTQYF.

This chain uses TRBV24-1 with TRBJ1-2, with TRBD1 matching over 8 bases. The germline gives CDR1 KGHDR, CDR2 SFDVKD. This CDR3 is 16 amino acids long. Trimming at V came to 3 bases and at J to 5 bases, leaving 10 bases not matched to a gene. The DNA of the CDR3 is TGTGCCACCAGTGATCCCGTCGCAGGGGGCGGTTATGGCTACACCTTC. As protein: CATSDPVAGGGYGYTF.

The chain is built from TRBV19 and TRBJ1-1, with no clear D. V dropped 5 bases and J dropped 2 bases, with 15 bases sitting between them. This CDR3 has 15 amino acids. Per germline, CDR1 LNHDA and CDR2 SQIVND (reference sequence). The chain's CDR3 is CASSPAEGLNTEAFF. CDR3 in DNA: TGTGCCAGTAGTCCAGCAGAGGGTTTAAACACTGAAGCTTTCTTT.